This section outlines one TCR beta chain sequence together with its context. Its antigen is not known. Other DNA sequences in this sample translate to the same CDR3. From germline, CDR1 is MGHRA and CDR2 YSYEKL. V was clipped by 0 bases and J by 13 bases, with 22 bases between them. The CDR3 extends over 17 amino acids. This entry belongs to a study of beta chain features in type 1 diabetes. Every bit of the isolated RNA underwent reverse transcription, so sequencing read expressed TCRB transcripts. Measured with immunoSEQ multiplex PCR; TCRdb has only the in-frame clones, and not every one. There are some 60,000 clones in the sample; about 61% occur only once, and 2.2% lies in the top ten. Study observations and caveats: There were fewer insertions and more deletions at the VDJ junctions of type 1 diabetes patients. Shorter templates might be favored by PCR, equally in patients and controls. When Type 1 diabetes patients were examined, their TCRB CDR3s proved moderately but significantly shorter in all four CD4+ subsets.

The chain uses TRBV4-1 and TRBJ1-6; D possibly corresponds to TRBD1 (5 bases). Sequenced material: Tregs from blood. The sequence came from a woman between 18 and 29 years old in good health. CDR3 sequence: CASSQDWPGVLRSPLHF. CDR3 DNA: TGCGCCAGCAGCCAAGATTGGCCGGGGGTGTTACGTTCCCCCCTCCACTTT.